This T cell receptor beta chain was captured in a study of blood T cell repertoires in COVID-19. Background on the study: The United States, Italy and Spain supplied acute and convalescent COVID-19 samples.

This clone appeared once. Clinical histories supplied by participants themselves formed the basis of cohort assignment. Exposed volunteers were people who met a COVID-19 case within 2 weeks before study entry. The protocol was immunoSEQ multiplex PCR, while the TCRdb copy is restricted to in-frame clones and leaves out a portion. The sample lists about 150,000 clones; over 80% were seen once. The sample consisted of PBMCs or T cells enriched from blood (not recorded which). The source of this sequence is a man between 70 and 80 years old who had been exposed to COVID-19.

CDR3: CASSPMTSGYNEQFF. DNA for the CDR3: TGTGCCAGCTCACCAATGACTAGCGGATACAATGAGCAGTTCTTC. The chain couples TRBV18 to TRBJ2-1; 9 bases fit TRBD2. The CDR3 contains 15 residues. The V segment lost 2 bases and the J segment 4 bases; nucleotides outside the gene matches: 3. Germline V CDR1 and CDR2: KGHSH, LQKENI.